This entry is about one T cell receptor beta chain. No antigen is known for it. This entry comes from a study of cytomegalovirus exposure and HLA in healthy donors. General study findings and limits: Accurate HLA-A and HLA-B prediction from TCR beta sequences was reported for most subjects. Near-uniform donor sequencing depth was presumed by presence/absence analyses.

PCR primers comprised 60 Vbeta and 13 Jbeta primers. Profiled with immunoSEQ multiplex PCR; TCRdb holds only in-frame clones, not every one. Of roughly 150,000 clones in the sample, approximately 83% were seen once. Germline CDR1 reads ENHRY; CDR2 reads SYGVKD. With 3 bases clipped from V and 2 bases from J, the junction kept 9 bases outside the gene matches. CDR3 length: 18 amino acids. The V gene is TRBV10-3, the J gene TRBJ2-1; 11 positions agree with TRBD2. Sequencing was done on a sample of PBMCs. The TCR was taken from a boy aged 2 to 9 in good health and CMV-seronegative. CDR3 protein: CAISDPGTSGTTYNEQFF. DNA of the CDR3: TGTGCCATCAGTGACCCCGGGACTAGCGGCACTACCTACAATGAGCAGTTCTTC.